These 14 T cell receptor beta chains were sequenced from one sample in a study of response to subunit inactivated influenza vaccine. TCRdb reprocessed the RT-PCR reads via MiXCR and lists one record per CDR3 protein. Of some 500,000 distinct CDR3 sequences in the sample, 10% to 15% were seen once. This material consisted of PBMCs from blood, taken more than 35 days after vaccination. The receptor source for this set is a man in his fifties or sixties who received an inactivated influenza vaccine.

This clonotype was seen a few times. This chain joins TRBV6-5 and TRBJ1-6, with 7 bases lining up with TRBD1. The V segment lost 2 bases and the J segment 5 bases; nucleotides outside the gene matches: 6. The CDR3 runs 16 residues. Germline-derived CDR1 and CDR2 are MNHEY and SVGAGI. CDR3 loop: CASSYAPGGNNSPLHF. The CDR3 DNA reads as TGTGCCAGCAGTTACGCGCCAGGGGGTAATAATTCACCCCTCCACTTT.

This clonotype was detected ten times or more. Here the CDR3 reads CASSLRGAQNEQYF. CDR3 nucleotide sequence: TGCGCCAGCAGCTTGCGGGGGGCGCAAAACGAGCAGTACTTC. The V call is TRBV5-1, the J call TRBJ2-7; D is perhaps TRBD2 (7 bases). The CDR3 has 14 residues. V gave up 1 base and J gave up 5 bases, with 13 bases separating them. Germline V gives CDR1 SGHRS, CDR2 YFSETQ.

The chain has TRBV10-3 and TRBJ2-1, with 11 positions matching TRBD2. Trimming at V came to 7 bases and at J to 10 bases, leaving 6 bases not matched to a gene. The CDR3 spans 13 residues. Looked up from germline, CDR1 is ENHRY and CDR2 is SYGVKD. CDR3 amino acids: CAIKGTSGGEQFF. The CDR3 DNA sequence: TGTGCCATCAAAGGGACTAGCGGAGGAGAGCAGTTCTTC.

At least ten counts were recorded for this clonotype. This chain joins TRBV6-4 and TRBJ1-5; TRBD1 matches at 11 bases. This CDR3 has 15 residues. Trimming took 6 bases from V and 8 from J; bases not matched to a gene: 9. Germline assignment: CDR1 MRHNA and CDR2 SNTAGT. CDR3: CASRTGQGACKPQHF. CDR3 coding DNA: TGTGCCAGCAGAACCGGACAGGGGGCATGTAAGCCCCAGCATTTT.

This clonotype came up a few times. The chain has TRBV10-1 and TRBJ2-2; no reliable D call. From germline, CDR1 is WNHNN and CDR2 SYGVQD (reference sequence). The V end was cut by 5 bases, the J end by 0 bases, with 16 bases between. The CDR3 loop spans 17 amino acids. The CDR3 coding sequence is TGCGCCAGCAGTCTTTCGCCAATTCGGGCGAACACCGGGGAGCTGTTTTTT. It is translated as CASSLSPIRANTGELFF.

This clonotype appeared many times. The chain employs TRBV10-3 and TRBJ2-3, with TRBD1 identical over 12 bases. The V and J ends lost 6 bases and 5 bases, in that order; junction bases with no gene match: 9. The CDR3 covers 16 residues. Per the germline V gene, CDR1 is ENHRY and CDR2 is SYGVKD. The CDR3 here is CAISNSWDRGQDTQYF. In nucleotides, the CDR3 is TGTGCCATCAGCAACTCTTGGGACAGGGGGCAAGATACGCAGTATTTT.

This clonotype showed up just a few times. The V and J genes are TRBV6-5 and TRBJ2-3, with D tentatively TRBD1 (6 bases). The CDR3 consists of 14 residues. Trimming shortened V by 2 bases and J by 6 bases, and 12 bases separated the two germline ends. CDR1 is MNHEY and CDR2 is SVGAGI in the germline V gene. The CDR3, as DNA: TGTGCCAGCAGTTACGCCCGCAGGGGCGATACGCAGTATTTT. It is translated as CASSYARRGDTQYF.

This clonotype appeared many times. DNA of the CDR3: TGCAGTGCTAGTGGGGGGGATAACACCGGGGAGCTGTTTTTT. Protein sequence: CSASGGDNTGELFF. The J gene is TRBJ2-2, the V gene TRBV20-1; 7 bases are a match to TRBD2. The CDR3 extends over 14 amino acids. J lost 2 bases, V lost 3 bases, and 3 bases had no gene match. CDR1 and CDR2 (germline): DFQATT, SNEGSKA (reference sequence).

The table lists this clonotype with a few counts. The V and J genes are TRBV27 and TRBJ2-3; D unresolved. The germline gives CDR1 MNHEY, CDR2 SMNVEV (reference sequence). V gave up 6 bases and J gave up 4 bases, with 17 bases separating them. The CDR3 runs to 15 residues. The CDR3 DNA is TGTGCCAGCAGCTTTACCGGGTCTTGGCCAGATACGCAGTATTTT. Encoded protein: CASSFTGSWPDTQYF.

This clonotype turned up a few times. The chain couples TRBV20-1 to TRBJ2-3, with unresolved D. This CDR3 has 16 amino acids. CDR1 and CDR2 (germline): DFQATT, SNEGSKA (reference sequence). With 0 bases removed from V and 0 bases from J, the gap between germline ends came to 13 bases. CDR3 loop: CSARDPGIYSTDTQYF. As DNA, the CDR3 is TGCAGTGCTAGAGATCCCGGCATTTATAGCACAGATACGCAGTATTTT.

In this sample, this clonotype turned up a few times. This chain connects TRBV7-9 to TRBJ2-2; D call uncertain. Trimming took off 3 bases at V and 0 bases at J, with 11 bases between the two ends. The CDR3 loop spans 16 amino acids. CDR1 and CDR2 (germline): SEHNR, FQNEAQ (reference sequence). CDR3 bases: TGTGCCAGCAGCTTGATGGGATTCGCGAACACCGGGGAGCTGTTTTTT. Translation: CASSLMGFANTGELFF.

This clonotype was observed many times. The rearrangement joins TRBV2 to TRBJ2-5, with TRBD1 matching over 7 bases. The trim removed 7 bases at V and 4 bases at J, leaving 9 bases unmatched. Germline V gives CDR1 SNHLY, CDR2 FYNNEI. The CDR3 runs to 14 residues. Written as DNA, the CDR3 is TGTGCCAGCAACCTCGGGACAGCCCGAGAGACCCAGTACTTC. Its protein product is CASNLGTARETQYF.

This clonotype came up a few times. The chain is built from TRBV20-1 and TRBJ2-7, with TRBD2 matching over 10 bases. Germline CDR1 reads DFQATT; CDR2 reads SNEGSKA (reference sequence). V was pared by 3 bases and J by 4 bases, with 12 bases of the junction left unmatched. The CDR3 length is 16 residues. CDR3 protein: CSASDLAGEGRYEQYF. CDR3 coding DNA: TGCAGTGCTAGTGATCTAGCGGGAGAGGGGAGGTACGAGCAGTACTTC.

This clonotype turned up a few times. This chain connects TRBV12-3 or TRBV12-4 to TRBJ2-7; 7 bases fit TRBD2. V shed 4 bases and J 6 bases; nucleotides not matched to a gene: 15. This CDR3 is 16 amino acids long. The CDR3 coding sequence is TGTGCCAGCAGTTCCGCGGGAGCGAGGACTAGGGGCGAGCAGTACTTC. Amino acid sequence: CASSSAGARTRGEQYF.